Shown below are 8 T cell receptor beta chains from a single sample sequenced in a study of T cell responses to AZD1222 COVID-19 vaccine. TCRdb keeps only in-frame clones here, not all; method: immunoSEQ multiplex PCR. Among about 120,000 clones, roughly 84% were seen once, and the ten largest hold around 17%. The sequences come from peripheral blood, collected 28 days after the second AZD1222 dose. These receptors all come from an adult who received the AZD1222 COVID-19 vaccine.

This sequence joins TRBV2 and TRBJ1-3; no clear D. The CDR3 runs to 15 residues. Trimming removed 5 bases at V and 4 bases at J, with 15 bases between. In germline, CDR1 is SNHLY, CDR2 FYNNEI. In nucleotides, the CDR3 is TGTGCCAGCAGTTGGACGTTGCAAAGGGGAAACACCATATATTTT. As protein: CASSWTLQRGNTIYF.

The V and J genes are TRBV27 and TRBJ2-1; D is uncertain. This CDR3 is built from 16 residues. Germline V gives CDR1 MNHEY, CDR2 SMNVEV (reference sequence). V lost 5 bases and J lost 4, with 18 bases in between. The chain's CDR3 is CASSGIRNRAYNEQFF. The CDR3, as DNA: TGTGCCAGCAGTGGTATCCGGAACAGAGCGTACAATGAGCAGTTCTTC.

The chain uses TRBV10-3 and TRBJ2-1; TRBD1 matches 7 bases. The CDR3 extends over 11 amino acids. Germline-derived CDR1 and CDR2 are ENHRY and SYGVKD. With V trimmed by 8 bases and J by 8 bases, 3 bases remained unmatched. The CDR3 nucleotides are TGTGCCATCGGACAGGACGATGAGCAGTTCTTC. Its protein product is CAIGQDDEQFF.

The chain recombines TRBV4-1 with TRBJ2-1, with D possibly TRBD2 on 5 matching bases. This CDR3 region has 17 residues. Per germline, CDR1 MGHRA and CDR2 YSYEKL. The ends were cut back, 4 bases at V and 3 bases at J, with 19 bases in the middle. CDR3 protein: CASSLPVSGSLYNEQFF. The DNA for the CDR3 is TGCGCCAGCAGCCTACCGGTATCGGGATCTCTCTACAATGAGCAGTTCTTC.

The genes are TRBV7-2 and TRBJ1-5, with a possible D match to TRBD1 (6 bases). In germline, CDR1 is SGHTA, CDR2 FQGNSA. Trimming left V 2 bases short and J 3 bases short, with 11 bases between. The CDR3 runs 15 residues. This chain's CDR3 is CASSLQGRNNQPQHF. In DNA, the CDR3 is TGTGCCAGCAGCTTACAGGGGCGTAACAATCAGCCCCAGCATTTT.

This chain uses TRBV6-5 with TRBJ1-2; TRBD1 agrees at 7 bases. The germline gives CDR1 MNHEY, CDR2 SVGAGI. CDR3 size: 15 residues. Losses at the gene ends were 5 bases for V and 4 bases for J; bases not matched to a gene: 10. CDR3 amino acids: CASSNDRDYTYGYTF. The CDR3 region has the DNA TGTGCCAGCAGTAACGACAGGGACTATACCTATGGCTACACCTTC.

CDR3: CASSQDRGVDYGYTF. The CDR3 DNA is TGCGCCAGCAGCCAAGATCGGGGGGTTGACTATGGCTACACCTTC. The chain has TRBV4-1 and TRBJ1-2, with D possibly TRBD1 on 5 matching bases. This CDR3 has 15 amino acids. The V end lost 0 bases, the J end lost 3 bases, and 11 bases lay between the germline ends. Germline-derived CDR1 and CDR2 are MGHRA and YSYEKL.

The chain links TRBV7-2 to TRBJ2-1; 12 positions agree with TRBD2. The V gene's germline CDR1 is SGHTA and CDR2 FQGNSA. CDR3 length: 15 amino acids. Unmatched junction bases numbered 2, after V lost 2 bases and J lost 6 bases. CDR3 loop: CASSLQTSGSNEQFF. Written as DNA, the CDR3 is TGTGCCAGCAGCTTACAGACTAGCGGGAGCAATGAGCAGTTCTTC. Using reference TRBV7-2 and TRBJ2-1 for the parts outside the CDR3, the full variable domain is GAGVSQSPSNKVTEKGKDVELRCDPISGHTALYWYRQSLGQGLEFLIYFQGNSAPDKSGLPSDRFSAERTGGSVSTLTIQRTQQEDSAVYLCASSLQTSGSNEQFFGPGTRLTVL.